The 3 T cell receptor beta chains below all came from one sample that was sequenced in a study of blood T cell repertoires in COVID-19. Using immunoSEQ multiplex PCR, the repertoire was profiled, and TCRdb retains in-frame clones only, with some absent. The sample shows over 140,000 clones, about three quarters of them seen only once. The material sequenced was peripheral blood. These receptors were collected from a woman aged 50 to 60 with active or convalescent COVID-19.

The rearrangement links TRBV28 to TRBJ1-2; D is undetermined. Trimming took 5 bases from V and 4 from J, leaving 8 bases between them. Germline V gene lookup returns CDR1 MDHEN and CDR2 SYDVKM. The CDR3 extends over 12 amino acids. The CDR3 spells CASSLPIYGYTF. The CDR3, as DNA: TGTGCCAGCAGTCTACCAATCTATGGCTACACCTTC.

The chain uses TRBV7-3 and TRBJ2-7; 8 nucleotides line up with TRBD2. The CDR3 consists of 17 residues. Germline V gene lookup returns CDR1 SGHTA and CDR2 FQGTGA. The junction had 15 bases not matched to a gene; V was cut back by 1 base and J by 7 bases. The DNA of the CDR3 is TGTGCCAGCAGCTTAAACCCCCGAGGAGCGGGAGCGGGGGAGCAGTACTTC. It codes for CASSLNPRGAGAGEQYF.

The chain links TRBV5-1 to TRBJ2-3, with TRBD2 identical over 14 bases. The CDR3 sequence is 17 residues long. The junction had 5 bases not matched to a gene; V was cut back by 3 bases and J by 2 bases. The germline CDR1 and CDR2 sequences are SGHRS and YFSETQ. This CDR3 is CASSYPGLAGVTDTQYF. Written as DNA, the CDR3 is TGCGCCAGCAGCTACCCGGGACTAGCGGGAGTCACAGATACGCAGTATTTT.